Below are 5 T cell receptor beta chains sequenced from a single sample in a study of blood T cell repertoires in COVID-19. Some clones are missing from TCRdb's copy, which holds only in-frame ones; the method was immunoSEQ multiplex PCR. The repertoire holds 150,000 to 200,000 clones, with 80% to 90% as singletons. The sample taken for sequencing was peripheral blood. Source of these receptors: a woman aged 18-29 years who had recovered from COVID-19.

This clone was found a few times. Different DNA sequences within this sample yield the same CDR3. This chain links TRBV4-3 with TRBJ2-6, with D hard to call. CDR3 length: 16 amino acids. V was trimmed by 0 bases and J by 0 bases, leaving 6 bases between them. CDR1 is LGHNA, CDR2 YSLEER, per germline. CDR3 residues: CASSQDSSSGANVLTF. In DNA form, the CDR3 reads TGCGCCAGCAGCCAAGATTCGAGCTCTGGGGCCAACGTCCTGACTTTC.

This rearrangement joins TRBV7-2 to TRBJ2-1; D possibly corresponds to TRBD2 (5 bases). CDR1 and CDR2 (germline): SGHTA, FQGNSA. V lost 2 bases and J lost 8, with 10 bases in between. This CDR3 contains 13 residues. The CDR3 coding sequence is TGTGCCAGCAGCTTATTTGAGGGTGATGAGCAGTTCTTC. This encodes CASSLFEGDEQFF. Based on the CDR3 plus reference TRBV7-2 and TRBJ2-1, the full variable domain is GAGVSQSPSNKVTEKGKDVELRCDPISGHTALYWYRQSLGQGLEFLIYFQGNSAPDKSGLPSDRFSAERTGGSVSTLTIQRTQQEDSAVYLCASSLFEGDEQFFGPGTRLTVL.

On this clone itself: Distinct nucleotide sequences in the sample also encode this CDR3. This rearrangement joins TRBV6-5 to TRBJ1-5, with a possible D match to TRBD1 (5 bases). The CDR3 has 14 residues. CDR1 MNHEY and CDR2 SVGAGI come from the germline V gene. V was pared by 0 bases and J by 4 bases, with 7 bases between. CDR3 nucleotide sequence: TGTGCCAGCAGTTACTCGTCAGGGAATCAGCCCCAGCATTTT. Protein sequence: CASSYSSGNQPQHF.

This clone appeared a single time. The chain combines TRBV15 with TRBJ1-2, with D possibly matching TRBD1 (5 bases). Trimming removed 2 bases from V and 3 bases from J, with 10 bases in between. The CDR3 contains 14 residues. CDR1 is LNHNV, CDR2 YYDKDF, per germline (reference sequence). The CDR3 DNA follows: TGTGCCACCAGCAGAAGGACCAGGGACTATGGCTACACCTTC. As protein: CATSRRTRDYGYTF.

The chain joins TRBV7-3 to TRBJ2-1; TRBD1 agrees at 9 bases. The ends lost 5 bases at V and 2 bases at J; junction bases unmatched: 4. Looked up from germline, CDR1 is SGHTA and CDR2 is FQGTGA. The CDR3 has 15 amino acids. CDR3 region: CASSGGQGTYNEQFF. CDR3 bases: TGTGCCAGCAGCGGCGGACAGGGGACCTACAATGAGCAGTTCTTC.